There are a few counts of the clone carrying this T cell receptor (beta chain). The data were taken from a study of cytomegalovirus exposure and HLA in healthy donors. The CDR3 totals 14 residues. CDR1 KGHSH and CDR2 LQKENI come from the germline V gene. The V and J ends lost 2 bases and 0 bases respectively, with 8 bases between them. The PCR ran on 60 Vbeta and 13 Jbeta primers. Per the authors' pipeline: Counted up in a later analysis, unique TCR beta chains came to about 80 million, with about 9.9 million shared. Libraries were prepared by immunoSEQ multiplex PCR; TCRdb keeps only in-frame clonotypes and omits some of them. That table furnishes V, J and clone size, whereas the DNA furnished D and trimming. Of over 85,000 clones in the sample, roughly three quarters were seen once.

The chain combines TRBV18 with TRBJ2-7; no firm D call. The sequence was obtained from a female donor in good health and CMV-seronegative. Sequenced material: PBMCs. The CDR3 region has the DNA TGTGCCAGCTCACCAGGTAGATTCTCCTACGAGCAGTACTTC. The encoded protein is CASSPGRFSYEQYF.